This T cell receptor beta chain was documented in a study of blood T cell repertoires in COVID-19 (TCRdb year 2020). Study-level background: Samples from collaborators originated in the United States, Italy and Spain and spanned both the acute and convalescent phases of COVID-19. HLA class I and class II types, where available, came from metadata supplied by the sample provider rather than from assay-based typing. A freely available public database, intended as a resource for researchers studying the immune response to SARS-CoV-2, is where the repertoires were released. The prospective study material was composed of cDNA or gDNA derived from T cells, B-cell-depleted T cells, or PBMCs. Deeply sampled blood TCRbeta repertoires from subjects exposed to, actively infected with, or recovered from COVID-19 were included in the dataset. The samples were drawn from the first 160 participants of the ongoing ImmuneRACE study and from over a thousand subjects provided by 6 global collaborators. Nearly every sample came with metadata listing a de-identified subject ID, COVID-19 status, age in years and sex. General study outcomes and caveats: The quantity of clinical and demographic metadata differed by source and by participant and was supplied without curation.

TCRbeta CDR3 regions were amplified from genomic DNA by means of the immunoSEQ Assay, a bias-controlled multiplex PCR. In the authors' own workflow: Within the assay, amplification of reference gene primers was used to estimate how many nucleated cells each sample contained. To quantify the absolute abundance of each unique TCRbeta CDR3 rearrangement, sequence reads were collapsed and filtered. Productive Simpson clonality was computed per sample as the square root of Simpson's diversity index over productive rearrangements. TCRdb's version of the immuneACCESS table is confined to in-frame rearrangements and falls short of the full clone set. An unresolved V gene accounts for under half of the shortfall where checked; the remainder is of unknown origin. D and trimming were read from the DNA, whereas the V and J calls and clone size are those reported in that table. This sample is represented by a few hundred thousand clones; 85% to 90% of them were singletons. Of the sample, roughly 4.2% is held by the ten largest clones.

Regarding this clone: Its antigen target is currently unknown. The record has no base qualities; no much larger clone is one base away.

Deletion took 3 bases off V and 4 bases off J, with a span of 13 bases between the germline ends. From cysteine to phenylalanine, the CDR3 is 15 amino acids long. The read is trimmed to its CDR3 DNA, 45 bases read in frame from base 1. Sequences MNHEY (CDR1) and SMNVEV (CDR2) are obtained from the germline V gene (reference sequence). The collaborating institutions used their own protocols to collect whole blood in K2EDTA tubes. For TCRbeta analysis, collaborators shipped samples in one of three forms: frozen whole blood, isolated PBMCs, or DNA extracted from either of those sample types. This chain is built from TRBV27 and TRBJ1-5; the D gene is perhaps TRBD1, on 5 matching bases. The receptor comes from a middle-aged man with acute or convalescent COVID-19. The source material was peripheral blood. Here is the DNA: TGTGCCAGCAGTTTTGTAAGGGGAATAAATCAGCCCCAGCATTTT. Its protein is CASSFVRGINQPQHF.